Listed here are 30 T cell receptor beta chains from one sample, sequenced in a study of CD8+CD57+ T cells in acquired aplastic anemia. CDR3 and TCR beta VDJ profiling relied on genomic DNA as the template. TCRdb fed the reads into MiXCR, producing one record per CDR3 protein. The sample has some 210,000 distinct CDR3 sequences, approximately 60% seen once. The specimen sequenced was sorted CD4+, CD8+, or CD8+CD57+ T cells (not recorded which) from PBMCs. The receptors stem from a human donor in good health.

The sample holds one count of this clonotype. The chain couples TRBV20-1 to TRBJ2-5; 8 nucleotides align to TRBD1. Germline V gene lookup returns CDR1 DFQATT and CDR2 SNEGSKA (reference sequence). V shed 0 bases, J shed 6 bases, and the junction held 9 bases outside the gene matches. The CDR3 runs 15 residues. Here the CDR3 DNA reads TGCAGTGCTAGAGATCTAGGGCAGGGGGCCCAGACCCAGTACTTC. Its translation: CSARDLGQGAQTQYF.

The table lists this clonotype with many counts. This rearrangement joins TRBV4-1 to TRBJ2-1; D is ambiguous. Germline V CDR1 and CDR2: MGHRA, YSYEKL. With 1 base removed from V and 0 bases from J, the gap between germline ends came to 7 bases. The CDR3 is 15 residues long. The CDR3 DNA is TGCGCCAGCAGCCAAGTCGATTCCTCCTACAATGAGCAGTTCTTC. Translation: CASSQVDSSYNEQFF.

The table lists this clonotype with many counts. V gene TRBV4-1 combines with J gene TRBJ2-3, with D perhaps matching TRBD2 (6 bases). The V gene's germline CDR1 is MGHRA and CDR2 YSYEKL. The CDR3 consists of 17 residues. Trimming removed 0 bases at V and 2 bases at J, with 15 bases between. Here the CDR3 DNA reads TGCGCCAGCAGCCAAGATCGTCGGGCGGGACTCACAGATACGCAGTATTTT. Translating it yields CASSQDRRAGLTDTQYF.

V and J are TRBV27 and TRBJ2-3; 9 bases are shared with TRBD1. The CDR3 spans 14 residues. In germline, CDR1 is MNHEY, CDR2 SMNVEV (reference sequence). J gave up 7 bases and V 4 bases, and 6 bases lay outside the gene matches. The CDR3 DNA reads as TGTGCCAGCAGTTCCGGGACAGGGACCAATACGCAGTATTTT. Amino acid sequence: CASSSGTGTNTQYF.

This clonotype was counted a few times. The chain couples TRBV15 to TRBJ1-2; 7 bases fit TRBD1. This CDR3 comprises 14 residues. Per germline, CDR1 LNHNV and CDR2 YYDKDF (reference sequence). J gave up 8 bases and V 4 bases, and 10 bases lay outside the gene matches. This CDR3 is CATSTRTTGVGYTF. The DNA for the CDR3 is TGTGCCACCAGCACAAGGACAACAGGGGTAGGCTACACCTTC.

The rearrangement uses TRBV9 and TRBJ1-2; weak D call: TRBD1 (5 bases). Germline CDR1 and CDR2: SGDLS and YYNGEE. V dropped 1 base and J dropped 9 bases, with 13 bases sitting between them. This CDR3 region has 13 residues. In DNA, the CDR3 is TGTGCCAGCAGCGTAACCGGGGGGAATAGCTACACCTTC. Translation: CASSVTGGNSYTF.

This clonotype was counted ten times or more. The rearrangement links TRBV27 to TRBJ1-2, with TRBD1 matching over 10 bases. The V and J ends lost 2 bases and 8 bases, in that order; junction bases with no gene match: 2. CDR1 is MNHEY and CDR2 is SMNVEV in the germline V gene (reference sequence). The CDR3 is made up of 13 amino acids. CDR3 residues: CASSLGTGEGYTF. The CDR3, as DNA: TGTGCCAGCAGTTTAGGGACAGGGGAGGGCTACACCTTC.

V usage is TRBV7-3 and J usage is TRBJ2-7; 7 bases match TRBD1. CDR1 SGHTA and CDR2 FQGTGA come from the germline V gene. The CDR3 is 16 amino acids. The junction had 11 bases not matched to a gene; V was cut back by 4 bases and J by 2 bases. CDR3 DNA: TGTGCCAGCAGCTCCCCCCGGGACAGCTTCCCCTACGAGCAGTACTTC. This codes for CASSSPRDSFPYEQYF.

This sequence joins TRBV2 and TRBJ2-7; TRBD2 is a possible D gene (6 bases). The length of the CDR3 is 11 residues. CDR1 is SNHLY, CDR2 FYNNEI, per germline. The ends were cut back, 9 bases at V and 3 bases at J, with 9 bases in the middle. CDR3 sequence reads: CASRRDYEQYV. The CDR3, as DNA: TGTGCCAGTCGGCGGGACTACGAGCAGTACGTC.

The V and J genes are TRBV9 and TRBJ1-5; D might be TRBD1 (6 bases). The V end lost 3 bases, the J end lost 10 bases, and 17 bases lay between the germline ends. The CDR3 totals 14 residues. Germline values: CDR1 SGDLS, CDR2 YYNGEE. CDR3 sequence: CASSEGTTGSPQHF. As DNA, the CDR3 is TGTGCCAGCAGCGAAGGGACAACGGGATCACCCCAGCATTTT. The variable domain in full, with the rest retrieved from reference TRBV9 and TRBJ1-5, is DSGVTQTPKHLITATGQRVTLRCSPRSGDLSVYWYQQSLDQGLQFLIQYYNGEERAKGNILERFSAQQFPDLHSELNLSSLELGDSALYFCASSEGTTGSPQHFGDGTRLSIL.

The rearrangement links TRBV7-2 to TRBJ2-5, with no clear D. The CDR3 runs 12 residues. The germline V gene has CDR1 SGHTA and CDR2 FQGNSA. Trimming removed 3 bases at V and 11 bases at J, with 13 bases between. CDR3 DNA sequence: TGTGCCAGCAGCTTGGACCGCTACGCGCAGTACTTC. Encoded protein: CASSLDRYAQYF.

This clonotype was observed many times. The chain employs TRBV27 and TRBJ2-3; D is undetermined. The CDR3 has 13 residues. Trimming shortened V by 6 bases and J by 0 bases, and 7 bases separated the two germline ends. CDR1 is MNHEY and CDR2 is SMNVEV in the germline V gene (reference sequence). The chain's CDR3 is CASSLASTDTQYF. The DNA for the CDR3 is TGTGCCAGCAGCTTGGCTAGCACAGATACGCAGTATTTT.

The CDR3 coding sequence is TGTGCCAGTAGGAAACAGGGGGCTTTAGAGGGAGCTTTCTTT. It encodes CASRKQGALEGAFF. This rearrangement joins TRBV19 to TRBJ1-1, with 9 nucleotides matching TRBD1. CDR1 and CDR2 from the germline V gene are LNHDA and SQIVND (reference sequence). Trimming removed 6 bases from V and 10 bases from J; junction bases left unmatched: 12. CDR3 length equals 14 residues.

The chain recombines TRBV20-1 with TRBJ2-7; maybe TRBD1 (6 bases). Germline V lookup: CDR1 DFQATT, CDR2 SNEGSKA (reference sequence). The CDR3 totals 11 residues. V gave up 5 bases and J gave up 7 bases, with 12 bases separating them. The CDR3 is CSADRYGEQYF. CDR3 nucleotide sequence: TGCAGTGCTGACAGGTACGGGGAGCAGTACTTC.

The chain couples TRBV29-1 to TRBJ2-3; D not resolved. Between the trimmed V and J ends, which lost 7 bases and 0 bases, there was a span of 17 bases. CDR1 is SQVTM, CDR2 ANQGSEA, per germline. The CDR3 spans 15 residues. The CDR3 sequence: CSGQTSLSSTDTQYF. The CDR3 DNA reads TGCAGCGGCCAAACTTCGCTGAGTAGCACAGATACGCAGTATTTT.

In DNA, the CDR3 is TGTGCCAGCAGCAACGGGACTAGCGGGGGTTTGGAGCAGTACTTC. This translates into CASSNGTSGGLEQYF. The rearrangement joins TRBV7-2 to TRBJ2-7; 14 nucleotides match TRBD2. Germline CDR1 reads SGHTA; CDR2 reads FQGNSA. The CDR3 consists of 15 residues. The ends lost 5 bases at V and 7 bases at J; junction bases unmatched: 7.

The chain links TRBV25-1 to TRBJ2-7, with 7 positions matching TRBD2. Germline V lookup: CDR1 MGHDK, CDR2 SYGVNS. This CDR3 region has 14 residues. Losses at the gene ends were 6 bases for V and 3 bases for J; bases not matched to a gene: 8. DNA for the CDR3: TGTGCCAGCAGGGGCGGGGGAACATACTACGAGCAGTACTTC. This codes for CASRGGGTYYEQYF.

V and J are TRBV5-6 and TRBJ2-1, with no clear D. Germline V gives CDR1 SGHDT, CDR2 YYEEEE. The CDR3 is 13 amino acids. V was clipped by 0 bases and J by 11 bases, with 12 bases between them. The DNA of the CDR3 is TGTGCCAGCAGCTTGGCGCCAGGAAATCAGCAGTTCTTC. Its protein product is CASSLAPGNQQFF. Full variable domain (outside the CDR3, taken from reference TRBV5-6 and TRBJ2-1): DAGVTQSPTHLIKTRGQQVTLRCSPKSGHDTVSWYQQALGQGPQFIFQYYEEEERQRGNFPDRFSGHQFPNYSSELNVNALLLGDSALYLCASSLAPGNQQFFGPGTRLTVL.

The chain combines TRBV10-3 with TRBJ2-7; 7 nucleotides agree with TRBD1. This CDR3 spans 13 amino acids. Germline trimming cut 4 bases from V and 6 bases from J; bases unmatched to any gene: 6. Germline-derived CDR1 and CDR2 are ENHRY and SYGVKD. The CDR3 region has the DNA TGTGCCATCAGTGGAGAGACAGGGTTCGAGCAGTACTTC. It translates to CAISGETGFEQYF.

This clonotype showed up many times. The genes are TRBV5-1 and TRBJ1-4; TRBD1 is a possible D gene (6 bases). CDR1 and CDR2 from the germline V gene are SGHRS and YFSETQ. Trimming cost V 4 bases and J 4 bases, with 11 bases left between them. CDR3 size: 14 residues. The CDR3 bases are TGCGCCAGCAGCGCCGGACAGATTAATGAAAAACTGTTTTTT. Its protein product is CASSAGQINEKLFF.

This clonotype was observed many times. The chain couples TRBV29-1 to TRBJ2-5; D not certain. CDR1 and CDR2 (germline): SQVTM, ANQGSEA. Trimming took off 0 bases at V and 1 base at J, with 9 bases between the two ends. The CDR3 length is 14 residues. The CDR3 DNA reads TGCAGCGTTGAAGATCAAGAAAGCCAAGAGACCCAGTACTTC. It codes for CSVEDQESQETQYF. The full variable domain, rest sourced from reference TRBV29-1 and TRBJ2-5, is SAVISQKPSRDICQRGTSLTIQCQVDSQVTMMFWYRQQPGQSLTLIATANQGSEATYESGFVIDKFPISRPNLTFSTLTVSNMSPEDSSIYLCSVEDQESQETQYFGPGTRLLVL.

The chain couples TRBV20-1 to TRBJ2-7; D is unclear. With 6 bases removed from V and 2 bases from J, the gap between germline ends came to 14 bases. The CDR3 is 13 residues long. Germline-derived CDR1 and CDR2 are DFQATT and SNEGSKA (reference sequence). The CDR3 coding sequence is TGCAGTGCACCCGACACACAAACCTACGAGCAGTACTTC. It encodes CSAPDTQTYEQYF.

This clonotype was seen only a few times. One end of the junction does not line up with germline, which may come from a read error. The gene calls are TRBV7-7 and TRBJ2-7; no definite D call. Per the germline V gene, CDR1 is SSHAT and CDR2 is FNYEAQ (reference sequence). This CDR3 is 13 amino acids long. The CDR3 reads CASSLSVGSEQYF. The CDR3 DNA follows: TGTGCTAGCAGCTTAAGCGTCGGATCCGAGCAGTACTTC.

This clonotype occurred many times. The chain employs TRBV20-1 and TRBJ2-7; D not resolved. Trimming took off 2 bases at V and 4 bases at J, with 15 bases between the two ends. The CDR3 loop spans 14 amino acids. Germline V gene data show CDR1 as DFQATT and CDR2 as SNEGSKA (reference sequence). The CDR3 loop reads CSARSGTLGYEQYF. CDR3 nucleotide sequence: TGCAGTGCTAGATCAGGTACTTTGGGGTACGAGCAGTACTTC.

This sequence joins TRBV28 and TRBJ2-7; D not resolved. This CDR3 is built from 15 residues. The V and J ends lost 3 bases and 0 bases respectively, with 12 bases between them. Germline V gene data show CDR1 as MDHEN and CDR2 as SYDVKM. This CDR3 is CASSFTPESSYEQYF. DNA for the CDR3: TGTGCCAGCAGTTTTACCCCGGAAAGCTCCTACGAGCAGTACTTC.

The chain employs TRBV24-1 and TRBJ2-1; perhaps TRBD1 as D (7 bases). The ends were cut back, 0 bases at V and 7 bases at J, with 9 bases in the middle. Germline V gene data show CDR1 as KGHDR and CDR2 as SFDVKD. The CDR3 contains 14 residues. CDR3 loop: CATSDLAGGNEQFF. The CDR3 region has the DNA TGTGCCACCAGTGATTTGGCAGGGGGGAATGAGCAGTTCTTC.

This chain joins TRBV20-1 and TRBJ1-2; no firm D call. The ends were cut back, 7 bases at V and 3 bases at J, with 24 bases in the middle. This CDR3 is built from 16 residues. The germline CDR1 and CDR2 sequences are DFQATT and SNEGSKA (reference sequence). Written as DNA, the CDR3 is TGCAGTGTTGAAAGTCGCCAAGGGTCCGGGGACTATGGCTACACCTTC. Protein product: CSVESRQGSGDYGYTF.

The J gene is TRBJ2-7, the V gene TRBV20-1, with TRBD1 matching 8 bases. CDR3 length: 13 residues. Germline CDR1 is DFQATT and CDR2 is SNEGSKA (reference sequence). V shed 6 bases and J 0 bases; nucleotides not matched to a gene: 4. This chain's CDR3 is CSAEGQDSYEQYF. DNA of the CDR3: TGCAGTGCCGAGGGACAGGACTCCTACGAGCAGTACTTC.

A note on this clonotype: At one of its ends the junction is not consistent with the germline gene, which may arise from a read error. The rearrangement joins TRBV29-1 to TRBJ2-7; no definite D call. The CDR3 is 12 residues long. The germline CDR1 and CDR2 sequences are SQVTM and ANQGSEA. The CDR3 nucleotides read TGCAGCATTGAGGCCAACTCCTACGAGCAGTACTTC. Its protein product is CSIEANSYEQYF.

The V gene is TRBV5-1, the J gene TRBJ2-7, with TRBD1 matching over 9 bases. Germline lookup yields CDR1 SGHRS and CDR2 YFSETQ. The CDR3 spans 14 residues. The J segment lost 5 bases and the V segment lost 5 bases, leaving 8 bases of the junction unmatched. CDR3 amino acids: CASRAGTGRNEQYF. As DNA, the CDR3 is TGCGCCAGCAGGGCCGGGACAGGGCGTAACGAGCAGTACTTC. Drawing the rest from reference TRBV5-1 and TRBJ2-7, the complete variable domain is KAGVTQTPRYLIKTRGQQVTLSCSPISGHRSVSWYQQTPGQGLQFLFEYFSETQRNKGNFPGRFSGRQFSNSRSEMNVSTLELGDSALYLCASRAGTGRNEQYFGPGTRLTVT.